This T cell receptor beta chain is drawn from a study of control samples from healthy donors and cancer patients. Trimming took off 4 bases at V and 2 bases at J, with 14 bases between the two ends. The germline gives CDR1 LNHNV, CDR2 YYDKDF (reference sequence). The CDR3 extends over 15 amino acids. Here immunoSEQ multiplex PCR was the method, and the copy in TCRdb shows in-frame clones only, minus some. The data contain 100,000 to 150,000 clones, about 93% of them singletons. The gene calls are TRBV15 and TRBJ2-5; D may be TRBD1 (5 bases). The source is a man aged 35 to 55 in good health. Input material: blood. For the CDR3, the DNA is TGTGCCACCAGCACCCGACAGTCAGGACAAGAGACCCAGTACTTC. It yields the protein CATSTRQSGQETQYF.